These 9 T cell receptor beta chains came from one sample sequenced in a study of blood T cell repertoires in COVID-19 (dated by TCRdb to about 2020). The library relied on the immunoSEQ multiplex PCR assay. TCRdb took over this immuneACCESS table, retaining in-frame rearrangements with V and J assigned. Such tables are incomplete; in checked studies, under half of the missing clones stem from an unresolved V gene, and the remainder is unexplained. Here the sample has approximately 130,000 clones; 80% to 90% occur a single time. The top ten clonotypes cover roughly 13% of the sample. The sequencing sample was made of peripheral blood. The receptors were gathered from a human donor in a cohort sampled during active COVID-19.

This clone is medium-sized (0.01 to 0.1%) in the sample. The chain has TRBV7-9 and TRBJ1-4; D remains ambiguous. Trimming removed 7 bases at V and 0 bases at J, with 9 bases between. CDR3 size: 14 residues. Germline V gene sequence: CDR1 SEHNR, CDR2 FQNEAQ (reference sequence). This chain's CDR3 is CASNGLATNEKLFF. DNA for the CDR3: TGTGCCAGCAACGGACTAGCAACTAATGAAAAACTGTTTTTT.

Note on this clone: The same CDR3 arises from other DNA sequences in this sample as well. The gene calls are TRBV10-3 and TRBJ1-1; maybe TRBD1 (5 bases). V was shortened by 4 bases and J by 4 bases, with 10 bases between the two germline ends. Germline values: CDR1 ENHRY, CDR2 SYGVKD. The CDR3 length is 13 residues. The CDR3 nucleotides read TGTGCCATCAGTGGACAGACCGGCACTGAAGCTTTCTTT. It encodes CAISGQTGTEAFF.

The chain uses TRBV4-1 and TRBJ2-1; D call uncertain. The V end lost 2 bases, the J end lost 0 bases, and 8 bases lay between the germline ends. Germline V lookup: CDR1 MGHRA, CDR2 YSYEKL. The CDR3 is made up of 15 amino acids. This CDR3 is CASSQSSNSYNEQFF. DNA for the CDR3: TGCGCCAGCAGCCAAAGCTCAAACTCCTACAATGAGCAGTTCTTC.

This clone was counted many times. V is TRBV2 and J is TRBJ2-1, with a possible D match to TRBD2 (7 bases). Looked up from germline, CDR1 is SNHLY and CDR2 is FYNNEI. CDR3 length: 19 amino acids. V was cut by 2 bases and J by 0 bases, with 20 bases left in between. DNA for the CDR3: TGTGCCAGCAGTGAAAGGGGAGGGCAGGGGTTGAGCTCCTACAATGAGCAGTTCTTC. It specifies CASSERGGQGLSSYNEQFF.

This chain connects TRBV6-5 to TRBJ1-2; the match to TRBD1 covers 10 bases. Germline CDR1 MNHEY, CDR2 SVGAGI. CDR3 length equals 15 residues. Trimming cost V 6 bases and J 4 bases; bases outside gene matches: 8. The DNA for the CDR3 is TGTGCCAGCAGCCCAGTGACAGGGGGCCTCTATGGCTACACCTTC. Translation gives CASSPVTGGLYGYTF.

The chain combines TRBV30 with TRBJ1-2, with no clear D. V was pared by 6 bases and J by 7 bases, with 21 bases between. The length of the CDR3 is 14 residues. Germline CDR1 is GTSNPN and CDR2 is SVGIG (reference sequence). CDR3 loop: CACVDGLAPVGYTF. The CDR3 DNA reads TGTGCCTGCGTGGACGGTCTAGCCCCCGTTGGCTACACCTTC.

This sequence joins TRBV5-6 and TRBJ2-7, with a possible D match to TRBD1 (6 bases). The germline V gene encodes CDR1 SGHDT and CDR2 YYEEEE. This CDR3 is built from 15 residues. V lost 6 bases, J lost 0 bases, and 16 bases lay in between. CDR3 loop: CASTDLRDTSYEQYF. The CDR3 DNA is TGTGCCAGCACCGACCTCCGGGACACCTCCTACGAGCAGTACTTC.

This clone came up once. The CDR3 DNA sequence: TGTGCCAGCACTACTAATGAGAGACCTACTTCTAATTCACCCCTCCACTTT. Its translation: CASTTNERPTSNSPLHF. The chain couples TRBV28 to TRBJ1-6, with D hard to call. Germline CDR1 reads MDHEN; CDR2 reads SYDVKM. V was clipped by 7 bases and J by 6 bases, with 22 bases between them. The CDR3 length is 17 residues.

V gene TRBV10-3 combines with J gene TRBJ1-3; unclear D gene. The CDR3 covers 15 residues. The germline gives CDR1 ENHRY, CDR2 SYGVKD. V was trimmed by 5 bases and J by 6 bases, leaving 17 bases between them. Here the CDR3 reads CAISYDRSLQNTIYF. In DNA, the CDR3 is TGTGCCATCAGTTATGACCGATCACTACAAAACACCATATATTTT.